Included here is one T cell receptor beta chain sequence, with context. The antigen is not known. This same CDR3 is encoded by further DNA sequences in the sample. This specimen belongs to a study of T cell repertoires in ileal Crohn's disease. The wider study: From the surgical specimen's inflamed ileum, biopsies were taken as M0.

Study-level results: Mucosal expansions were suggested to be mainly CD8 T cells.

The V end lost 4 bases, the J end lost 5 bases, and 11 bases lay between the germline ends. Germline V lookup: CDR1 WSHSY, CDR2 SAAADI. CDR3 length: 13 residues. Here immunoSEQ multiplex PCR was the method, and the copy in TCRdb shows in-frame clones only, minus some. There are 13,000 to 15,000 clones in the sample; roughly 80% occur only once, and 11% to 15% lies in the top ten. The time point was: inflamed ileum from the surgical specimen. Included were adult ileal or ileocolonic Crohn's patients indicated for ileocolonic resection. Specimen: ileal tissue. The chain carries TRBV10-2 and TRBJ2-5; D possibly corresponds to TRBD2 (7 bases). The source of this sequence is an adult with Crohn's disease. The CDR3 loop is CASSGGGGETQYF. The CDR3 DNA is TGCGCCAGCAGTGGTGGCGGGGGCGAGACCCAGTACTTC.